These 9 T cell receptor beta chains were all obtained from the same sample, sequenced in a study of blood T cell repertoires in COVID-19. Assay: immunoSEQ multiplex PCR; the TCRdb copy retains only in-frame clones and omits some. The top ten hold less than 2% of the sample, which has approximately 150,000 clones, around 90% seen once. The sample consisted of peripheral blood. The receptors originated from a man in his sixties or seventies with acute or convalescent COVID-19.

The rearrangement joins TRBV5-1 to TRBJ2-3; no reliable D call. Germline V gene data show CDR1 as SGHRS and CDR2 as YFSETQ. The CDR3 sequence is 15 residues long. Trimming pared 7 bases from V and 2 bases from J, leaving 17 bases between. CDR3 protein: CASRPLRSITDTQYF. The DNA of the CDR3 is TGCGCCAGCCGCCCCCTCCGGTCGATCACAGATACGCAGTATTTT.

This chain uses TRBV10-3 with TRBJ2-7; 9 nucleotides agree with TRBD1. Germline V CDR1 and CDR2: ENHRY, SYGVKD. V trimming: 6 bases; J trimming: 3 bases; junction bases outside the gene matches: 9. CDR3 length equals 15 residues. As DNA, the CDR3 is TGTGCCATCAGGAATCCGGGACAGGGCAACTACGAGCAGTACTTC. Its translation: CAIRNPGQGNYEQYF.

This chain links TRBV29-1 with TRBJ2-5, with TRBD1 matching 9 bases. Germline assignment: CDR1 SQVTM and CDR2 ANQGSEA. The V gene end was trimmed by 4 bases and the J gene end by 4 bases; junction bases not matched to a gene: 4. The CDR3 contains 13 residues. CDR3 sequence: CSVVQGAGETQYF. The CDR3 nucleotides are TGCAGCGTTGTACAGGGGGCGGGAGAGACCCAGTACTTC.

This chain links TRBV18 with TRBJ1-5; D is unresolved. V lost 2 bases and J 5 bases, leaving 7 bases between the germline ends. Germline CDR1 is KGHSH and CDR2 is LQKENI. CDR3 size: 13 residues. The CDR3 region has the DNA TGTGCCAGCTCACCAGGAGACTATCAGCCCCAGCATTTT. Its translation: CASSPGDYQPQHF.

There are a few counts of this clone. The rearrangement joins TRBV7-2 to TRBJ2-7; 9 bases match TRBD2. The V segment lost 2 bases and the J segment 0 bases; nucleotides outside the gene matches: 8. CDR3 size: 17 residues. CDR1 SGHTA and CDR2 FQGNSA come from the germline V gene. The CDR3 sequence is CASSLRSLAGTSYEQYF. Written as DNA, the CDR3 is TGTGCCAGCAGCTTACGGTCCCTAGCGGGAACCTCCTACGAGCAGTACTTC.

The chain is built from TRBV2 and TRBJ2-7; 7 bases fit TRBD1. J was trimmed by 3 bases and V by 7 bases; bases with no gene match: 9. The CDR3 runs to 14 residues. Germline loops: CDR1 SNHLY, CDR2 FYNNEI. CDR3 bases: TGTGCCAGCACCGTAGACAGGGCCATCTACGAGCAGTACTTC. Protein sequence: CASTVDRAIYEQYF.

The chain uses TRBV12-3 or TRBV12-4 and TRBJ2-3, with D hard to call. CDR3 size: 12 residues. Trimming removed 4 bases from V and 0 bases from J, with 2 bases in between. This CDR3 reads CASSSSTDTQYF. In DNA, the CDR3 is TGTGCCAGCAGTTCAAGCACAGATACGCAGTATTTT.

In its sample, this clone was seen a few times. V is TRBV28 and J is TRBJ1-2; TRBD1 agrees at 9 bases. The CDR3 extends over 14 amino acids. Germline CDR1 is MDHEN and CDR2 is SYDVKM. The J segment lost 7 bases and the V segment lost 1 base, leaving 4 bases of the junction unmatched. The CDR3 protein is CASSLSTGGGGYTF. The CDR3 nucleotides read TGTGCCAGCAGTTTATCGACAGGGGGGGGTGGCTACACCTTC.

The J gene is TRBJ2-3, the V gene TRBV11-2; TRBD2 matches 11 bases. CDR1 and CDR2 (germline): SGHAT, FQNNGV. The CDR3 totals 16 residues. V was clipped by 6 bases and J by 2 bases; unmatched bases: 7. As DNA, the CDR3 is TGTGCCAGCAGGCCTACTAGCGGGGGAACCACAGATACGCAGTATTTT. Translated, it gives CASRPTSGGTTDTQYF.